Following are 15 T cell receptor beta chains from one sample sequenced in a study of identical twins. TCRdb reprocessed the 5' RACE reads via MiXCR and lists one record per CDR3 protein. Of approximately 600,000 distinct CDR3 sequences in the sample, over 8.5% were seen once. The same specimen was also included in a second study, on yellow fever vaccine responses in identical twins.

The sample taken for sequencing was PBMCs. The receptors derive from a woman aged 18-29 years in good health.

The chain is built from TRBV2 and TRBJ2-1, with TRBD2 identical over 7 bases. Germline assignment: CDR1 SNHLY and CDR2 FYNNEI. V trimming: 4 bases; J trimming: 10 bases; junction bases outside the gene matches: 4. The CDR3 contains 12 residues. CDR3 sequence (DNA): TGTGCCAGCAGTGGGGAGGGCAGGGAGCAGTTCTTC. This encodes CASSGEGREQFF.

This clonotype came up many times. The gene calls are TRBV5-1 and TRBJ1-5, with TRBD1 matching 10 bases. Trimming cost V 4 bases and J 5 bases; bases outside gene matches: 6. The CDR3 has 15 amino acids. Germline CDR1 reads SGHRS; CDR2 reads YFSETQ. CDR3 sequence: CASSLGTGVHQPQHF. CDR3 in DNA: TGCGCCAGCAGCCTGGGGACAGGGGTGCATCAGCCCCAGCATTTT.

This clonotype showed up many times. The chain combines TRBV12-3 or TRBV12-4 with TRBJ1-1; 10 bases fit TRBD1. CDR3 size: 15 residues. V lost 3 bases, J lost 6 bases, and 7 bases stayed unmatched. The CDR3 spells CASSLVGTGVSEAFF. The CDR3 DNA reads TGTGCCAGCAGTTTGGTCGGGACAGGGGTTTCTGAAGCTTTCTTT.

J is TRBJ2-3 and V is TRBV11-1; TRBD1 matches 7 bases. The ends lost 2 bases at V and 7 bases at J; junction bases unmatched: 12. Per the germline V gene, CDR1 is SGHAT and CDR2 is FQDESV (reference sequence). This CDR3 has 16 amino acids. CDR3 coding DNA: TGTGCCAGCAGCTTACCAGAGGGGGCGACTTACCATACGCAGTATTTT. This sequence encodes CASSLPEGATYHTQYF.

The genes are TRBV7-9 and TRBJ2-7; tentatively, D is TRBD2 (7 bases). V dropped 7 bases and J dropped 0 bases, with 13 bases sitting between them. The germline V gene encodes CDR1 SEHNR and CDR2 FQNEAQ (reference sequence). The CDR3 is made up of 14 amino acids. As DNA, the CDR3 is TGTGCCAGCACCGTGGGGGGGCCCTCCTACGAGCAGTACTTC. Amino acids: CASTVGGPSYEQYF.

This rearrangement joins TRBV27 to TRBJ2-2, with D uncertain. The length of the CDR3 is 14 residues. V was shortened by 5 bases and J by 6 bases, with 13 bases between the two germline ends. Germline V lookup: CDR1 MNHEY, CDR2 SMNVEV (reference sequence). The CDR3 DNA follows: TGTGCCAGCAGTCCAGGTCCCCTGCCCGGGGAGCTGTTTTTT. Its translation is CASSPGPLPGELFF.

This clonotype was observed a few times. CDR3 sequence (DNA): TGCGCCAGCGCTACGGGATGGAAGGGGGGAGAGACCCAGTACTTC. Translation gives CASATGWKGGETQYF. The V call is TRBV10-1, the J call TRBJ2-5; tentatively, D is TRBD1 or TRBD2 (6 bases each). Germline-derived CDR1 and CDR2 are WNHNN and SYGVQD (reference sequence). The V gene lost 8 bases and the J gene lost 4 bases, with 20 bases spanning the gap. CDR3 length equals 15 residues.

The V and J genes are TRBV10-2 and TRBJ2-5; no clear D. The V end was cut by 2 bases, the J end by 2 bases, with 6 bases between. This CDR3 comprises 13 residues. Germline V gives CDR1 WSHSY, CDR2 SAAADI. The CDR3 here is CASSETSQETQYF. The CDR3 DNA is TGCGCCAGCAGTGAGACCTCACAAGAGACCCAGTACTTC.

This chain connects TRBV29-1 to TRBJ1-1; D remains unclear. The CDR3 loop spans 12 amino acids. Trimming removed 4 bases at V and 1 base at J, with 7 bases between. The germline CDR1 and CDR2 sequences are SQVTM and ANQGSEA. As DNA, the CDR3 is TGCAGCGTTGCTGAGGGGAACACTGAAGCTTTCTTT. Amino acid sequence: CSVAEGNTEAFF.

This clonotype was counted a few times. J is TRBJ2-5 and V is TRBV29-1; D gene uncertain. The CDR3 is 13 residues long. The germline CDR1 and CDR2 sequences are SQVTM and ANQGSEA. V dropped 5 bases and J dropped 2 bases, with 12 bases sitting between them. CDR3 nucleotides: TGCAGCGTTCTCGGGCCGCTTCAAGAGACCCAGTACTTC. This gives the protein CSVLGPLQETQYF. The full variable domain, completed using reference TRBV29-1 and TRBJ2-5, is SAVISQKPSRDICQRGTSLTIQCQVDSQVTMMFWYRQQPGQSLTLIATANQGSEATYESGFVIDKFPISRPNLTFSTLTVSNMSPEDSSIYLCSVLGPLQETQYFGPGTRLLVL.

The J gene is TRBJ2-3, the V gene TRBV7-2; 8 bases fit TRBD2. Trimming removed 4 bases from V and 2 bases from J; junction bases left unmatched: 5. The CDR3 covers 15 residues. Germline-derived CDR1 and CDR2 are SGHTA and FQGNSA. The CDR3, as DNA: TGTGCCAGCAGCTCCTTAGCGGGATTCACAGATACGCAGTATTTT. Residues: CASSSLAGFTDTQYF.

The chain has TRBV19 and TRBJ1-5; TRBD1 is a possible D gene (5 bases). Deletions cut 6 bases from V and 6 bases from J, with 15 bases between. This CDR3 is 14 amino acids long. The germline V gene has CDR1 LNHDA and CDR2 SQIVND (reference sequence). CDR3 bases: TGTGCCAGTAGAAGGGGTACCATAGGTCAGCCCCAGCATTTT. Its translation is CASRRGTIGQPQHF.

The chain carries TRBV29-1 and TRBJ2-3; 7 positions agree with TRBD2. This CDR3 spans 14 amino acids. The V and J ends lost 4 bases and 0 bases, in that order; junction bases with no gene match: 4. CDR1 and CDR2 from the germline V gene are SQVTM and ANQGSEA. As DNA, the CDR3 is TGCAGCGTTGGGCCGCGGGGGAGCACAGATACGCAGTATTTT. Residues: CSVGPRGSTDTQYF.

This clonotype was seen only a few times. The chain couples TRBV29-1 to TRBJ2-2, with TRBD1 identical over 12 bases. The junction had 21 bases not matched to a gene; V was cut back by 4 bases and J by 0 bases. Germline CDR1 and CDR2: SQVTM and ANQGSEA. CDR3 length equals 22 residues. Here the CDR3 reads CSVVGFVGQGANTYTNTGELFF. CDR3 nucleotide sequence: TGCAGCGTTGTTGGGTTCGTGGGACAGGGGGCGAATACCTATACGAACACCGGGGAGCTGTTTTTT.

This clonotype has just a few counts. This chain joins TRBV30 and TRBJ2-6, with D hard to call. The CDR3 consists of 13 residues. Germline V gene lookup returns CDR1 GTSNPN and CDR2 SVGIG (reference sequence). V shed 5 bases and J shed 0 bases, with 5 bases lying between them. DNA of the CDR3: TGTGCCTGGGCATCCTCTGGGGCCAACGTCCTGACTTTC. This translates into CAWASSGANVLTF.